These T cell receptor beta chains were read from a single sample in a study of cytomegalovirus exposure and HLA in healthy donors. Produced via immunoSEQ multiplex PCR; TCRdb's table is partial and in-frame only. In the table there are some 150,000 clones, approximately 81% of which are singletons. Sequencing was performed on PBMCs. The receptors shown here come from a woman under 40 in good health and CMV-seropositive. The CDR3 runs from the conserved cysteine through the conserved F or W. The D gene is left open where the match is weak. Clone size appears in some rows only: once, few, many, or a class for an expanded clone.

V gene: TRBV6-1; clone size: once; J gene: TRBJ2-4; D gene: .; CDR3 protein: CASSQGLAQNIQYF; CDR3 DNA: TGTGCCAGCAGTCAGGGGTTAGCCCAAAACATTCAGTACTTC
V gene: TRBV19; clone size: .; J gene: TRBJ2-5; D gene: TRBD2; CDR3 protein: CASSIGGGTGETQYF; CDR3 DNA: TGTGCCAGTAGTATAGGCGGGGGGACGGGAGAGACCCAGTACTTC
V gene: TRBV2; clone size: .; J gene: TRBJ2-2; D gene: TRBD1; CDR3 protein: CASRWDRTNTGELFF; CDR3 DNA: TGTGCCAGCCGGTGGGACAGGACAAACACCGGGGAGCTGTTTTTT
V gene: TRBV5-6; clone size: .; J gene: TRBJ2-2; D gene: .; CDR3 protein: CASSLGHGTGELFF; CDR3 DNA: TGTGCCAGCAGCTTGGGACACGGTACCGGGGAGCTGTTTTTT
V gene: TRBV19; clone size: .; J gene: TRBJ1-1; D gene: .; CDR3 protein: CASSPLVGSYTEAFF; CDR3 DNA: TGTGCCAGTAGTCCCCTCGTGGGGAGCTACACTGAAGCTTTCTTT
V gene: TRBV10-1; clone size: .; J gene: TRBJ1-5; D gene: TRBD1; CDR3 protein: CASSRDRGQPQHF; CDR3 DNA: TGCGCCAGCAGCAGGGACAGGGGGCAGCCCCAGCATTTT
V gene: TRBV7-2; clone size: .; J gene: TRBJ2-7; D gene: .; CDR3 protein: CASSLASLAILYF; CDR3 DNA: TGTGCCAGCAGCCTAGCTTCTTTGGCCATTTTGTACTTC
V gene: TRBV2; clone size: .; J gene: TRBJ1-1; D gene: .; CDR3 protein: CASSGQVDTEAFF; CDR3 DNA: TGTGCCAGCAGTGGTCAGGTCGACACTGAAGCTTTCTTT
V gene: TRBV7-9; clone size: .; J gene: TRBJ1-2; D gene: TRBD1; CDR3 protein: CASSLARSGWDSYGYTF; CDR3 DNA: TGTGCCAGCAGCTTAGCGAGGTCGGGTTGGGACAGCTATGGCTACACCTTC
V gene: TRBV19; clone size: .; J gene: TRBJ2-7; D gene: TRBD1; CDR3 protein: CAPNRQGAYEQYF; CDR3 DNA: TGTGCCCCAAACCGACAGGGGGCTTACGAGCAGTACTTC
V gene: TRBV10-3; clone size: .; J gene: TRBJ1-5; D gene: TRBD1; CDR3 protein: CAIGRDRRQPQHF; CDR3 DNA: TGTGCCATCGGCCGGGACAGGCGGCAGCCCCAGCATTTT
V gene: TRBV7-9; clone size: .; J gene: TRBJ1-1; D gene: .; CDR3 protein: CASSLQGRDTEAFF; CDR3 DNA: TGTGCCAGCAGCTTACAGGGGAGGGACACTGAAGCTTTCTTT
V gene: TRBV13; clone size: once; J gene: TRBJ2-7; D gene: TRBD2; CDR3 protein: CASAGGKSSYEQYF; CDR3 DNA: TGTGCCAGCGCCGGGGGGAAGAGCTCCTACGAGCAGTACTTC
V gene: TRBV5-1; clone size: .; J gene: TRBJ1-1; D gene: .; CDR3 protein: CASSLEQGTEAFF; CDR3 DNA: TGCGCCAGCAGCTTGGAACAGGGAACTGAAGCTTTCTTT
V gene: TRBV19; clone size: .; J gene: TRBJ1-3; D gene: TRBD1; CDR3 protein: CASRMLGGQISGNTIYF; CDR3 DNA: TGTGCCAGTAGGATGCTCGGGGGACAGATCTCTGGAAACACCATATATTTT
V gene: TRBV6-1; clone size: .; J gene: TRBJ1-6; D gene: .; CDR3 protein: CASRKTGYNSPLHF; CDR3 DNA: TGTGCCAGCAGGAAGACAGGTTATAATTCACCCCTCCACTTT
V gene: TRBV5-1; clone size: .; J gene: TRBJ1-1; D gene: TRBD1; CDR3 protein: CASSIQGPGTEAFF; CDR3 DNA: TGCGCCAGCAGCATACAGGGGCCGGGCACTGAAGCTTTCTTT
V gene: TRBV30; clone size: once; J gene: TRBJ2-3; D gene: TRBD2; CDR3 protein: CAWISKPSGGASTDTQYF; CDR3 DNA: TGTGCCTGGATCTCCAAACCTAGCGGGGGGGCGAGCACAGATACGCAGTATTTT
V gene: TRBV27; clone size: few; J gene: TRBJ2-1; D gene: TRBD2; CDR3 protein: CASSRSSAGGYNEQFF; CDR3 DNA: TGTGCCAGCAGCCGGTCCTCAGCGGGGGGCTACAATGAGCAGTTCTTC
V gene: TRBV2; clone size: .; J gene: TRBJ1-5; D gene: TRBD1; CDR3 protein: CASSRRPWGQSNQPQHF; CDR3 DNA: TGTGCCAGCAGTCGGCGGCCCTGGGGACAGAGCAATCAGCCCCAGCATTTT
V gene: TRBV6-6; clone size: .; J gene: TRBJ1-6; D gene: .; CDR3 protein: CASSSGQYNSPLHF; CDR3 DNA: TGTGCCAGCAGCTCCGGACAGTATAATTCACCCCTCCACTTT
V gene: TRBV6-6; clone size: once; J gene: TRBJ1-5; D gene: .; CDR3 protein: CASSYSITYQPQHF; CDR3 DNA: TGTGCCAGCAGTTACTCCATTACATATCAGCCCCAGCATTTT
V gene: TRBV7-2; clone size: once; J gene: TRBJ2-1; D gene: TRBD1; CDR3 protein: CASSLDPWGQVANEQFF; CDR3 DNA: TGTGCCAGCAGCTTAGATCCATGGGGACAGGTTGCCAATGAGCAGTTCTTC
V gene: TRBV9; clone size: .; J gene: TRBJ2-2; D gene: TRBD2; CDR3 protein: CASSGRLAGGPVPGELFF; CDR3 DNA: TGTGCCAGCAGCGGGAGACTAGCGGGGGGGCCCGTCCCCGGGGAGCTGTTTTTT
V gene: TRBV4-2; clone size: .; J gene: TRBJ2-1; D gene: TRBD2; CDR3 protein: CASSLPGGLAYNEQFF; CDR3 DNA: TGTGCCAGCAGCCTACCCGGAGGACTAGCCTACAATGAGCAGTTCTTC
V gene: TRBV4-2; clone size: .; J gene: TRBJ2-2; D gene: .; CDR3 protein: CASSQEGGGYNTGELFF; CDR3 DNA: TGTGCCAGCAGCCAAGAAGGTGGAGGGTATAACACCGGGGAGCTGTTTTTT
V gene: TRBV28; clone size: .; J gene: TRBJ1-1; D gene: TRBD1; CDR3 protein: CASSRLGTGEWSTEAFF; CDR3 DNA: TGTGCCAGCAGTCGTCTCGGGACAGGGGAATGGTCCACTGAAGCTTTCTTT
V gene: TRBV7-3; clone size: .; J gene: TRBJ1-1; D gene: .; CDR3 protein: CASSLWEDTEAFF; CDR3 DNA: TGTGCCAGCAGCTTATGGGAGGACACTGAAGCTTTCTTT
V gene: TRBV7-9; clone size: .; J gene: TRBJ2-7; D gene: .; CDR3 protein: CASSFEGASYEQYF; CDR3 DNA: TGTGCCAGCAGCTTCGAAGGGGCTTCCTACGAGCAGTACTTC
V gene: TRBV16; clone size: .; J gene: TRBJ1-2; D gene: TRBD1; CDR3 protein: CASSRADRGYGYTF; CDR3 DNA: TGTGCCAGCAGCCGGGCGGACAGGGGTTATGGCTACACCTTC
V gene: TRBV19; clone size: .; J gene: TRBJ2-5; D gene: .; CDR3 protein: CASSIAARETQYF; CDR3 DNA: TGTGCCAGTAGTATAGCAGCGAGAGAGACCCAGTACTTC
V gene: TRBV7-2; clone size: .; J gene: TRBJ2-5; D gene: TRBD1; CDR3 protein: CASSRGGWQETQYF; CDR3 DNA: TGTGCCAGCAGCCGAGGGGGCTGGCAAGAGACCCAGTACTTC
V gene: TRBV5-1; clone size: .; J gene: TRBJ2-5; D gene: .; CDR3 protein: CASSSDNQETQYF; CDR3 DNA: TGCGCCAGCAGCTCGGACAACCAAGAGACCCAGTACTTC
V gene: TRBV7-9; clone size: .; J gene: TRBJ1-1; D gene: .; CDR3 protein: CASSLGGSGAFF; CDR3 DNA: TGTGCCAGCAGCTTAGGTGGCAGCGGAGCTTTCTTT
V gene: TRBV7-9; clone size: .; J gene: TRBJ1-1; D gene: .; CDR3 protein: CASSSTVEVNTEAFF; CDR3 DNA: TGTGCCAGCAGCTCGACAGTCGAGGTGAACACTGAAGCTTTCTTT
V gene: TRBV5-1; clone size: once; J gene: TRBJ1-6; D gene: TRBD1; CDR3 protein: CASSLSGQPYNSPLHF; CDR3 DNA: TGCGCCAGCAGCTTGTCGGGACAGCCCTATAATTCACCCCTCCACTTT
V gene: TRBV6-6; clone size: .; J gene: TRBJ1-2; D gene: .; CDR3 protein: CASSGTGYYGYTF; CDR3 DNA: TGTGCCAGCAGCGGAACAGGATACTATGGCTACACCTTC
V gene: TRBV9; clone size: .; J gene: TRBJ2-1; D gene: TRBD2; CDR3 protein: CASSMTSGGRNEQFF; CDR3 DNA: TGTGCCAGCAGCATGACTAGCGGGGGGCGTAATGAGCAGTTCTTC
V gene: TRBV5-6; clone size: once; J gene: TRBJ1-1; D gene: .; CDR3 protein: CACSLTRRGTEAFF; CDR3 DNA: TGTGCCTGCAGCTTGACCCGGAGAGGCACTGAAGCTTTCTTT
V gene: TRBV15; clone size: .; J gene: TRBJ1-1; D gene: .; CDR3 protein: CATSSPNQGSTEAFF; CDR3 DNA: TGTGCCACCAGCAGCCCAAATCAGGGGAGCACTGAAGCTTTCTTT
V gene: TRBV18; clone size: .; J gene: TRBJ2-7; D gene: .; CDR3 protein: CASSPKAGEQYF; CDR3 DNA: TGTGCCAGCTCACCGAAAGCAGGCGAGCAGTACTTC
V gene: TRBV13; clone size: once; J gene: TRBJ2-2; D gene: .; CDR3 protein: CASSFLNTGELFF; CDR3 DNA: TGTGCCAGCAGCTTTCTGAACACCGGGGAGCTGTTTTTT
V gene: TRBV11-3; clone size: once; J gene: TRBJ2-3; D gene: TRBD2; CDR3 protein: CASSLGASGKDTQYF; CDR3 DNA: TGTGCCAGCAGCTTAGGAGCTAGCGGAAAAGATACGCAGTATTTT
V gene: TRBV5-1; clone size: few; J gene: TRBJ1-1; D gene: .; CDR3 protein: CASSLAVGANTEAFF; CDR3 DNA: TGCGCCAGCAGCTTGGCCGTAGGGGCGAACACTGAAGCTTTCTTT
V gene: TRBV28; clone size: .; J gene: TRBJ2-5; D gene: TRBD1; CDR3 protein: CASSLGKDRETQYF; CDR3 DNA: TGTGCCAGCAGTTTGGGGAAGGACAGGGAGACCCAGTACTTC
V gene: TRBV10-3; clone size: .; J gene: TRBJ1-3; D gene: .; CDR3 protein: CAISVDPGNTIYF; CDR3 DNA: TGTGCCATCAGTGTAGATCCTGGAAACACCATATATTTT
V gene: TRBV13; clone size: .; J gene: TRBJ1-2; D gene: .; CDR3 protein: CASSADSGRGYTF; CDR3 DNA: TGTGCCAGCAGCGCTGACAGCGGGAGAGGCTACACCTTC
V gene: TRBV7-6; clone size: .; J gene: TRBJ2-1; D gene: TRBD2; CDR3 protein: CASRFGVAGEHEQFF; CDR3 DNA: TGTGCCAGCAGGTTTGGGGTAGCGGGGGAACATGAGCAGTTCTTC
V gene: TRBV9; clone size: few; J gene: TRBJ2-6; D gene: .; CDR3 protein: CASSVARTVPGANVLTF; CDR3 DNA: TGTGCCAGCAGCGTAGCCCGTACAGTACCCGGGGCCAACGTCCTGACTTTC
V gene: TRBV2; clone size: few; J gene: TRBJ1-3; D gene: .; CDR3 protein: CASSDRQSRLSGNTIYF; CDR3 DNA: TGTGCCAGCAGTGATAGACAGTCTCGTCTCTCTGGAAACACCATATATTTT
V gene: TRBV7-9; clone size: .; J gene: TRBJ1-3; D gene: .; CDR3 protein: CASSLEQAVSGNTIYF; CDR3 DNA: TGTGCCAGCAGCTTAGAACAGGCCGTCTCTGGAAACACCATATATTTT